A single sample gave rise to the 14 T cell receptor beta chains below, sequenced in a study of cytomegalovirus exposure and HLA in healthy donors. The PCR had 60 Vbeta and 13 Jbeta primers. Repertoires were generated with immunoSEQ multiplex PCR, while TCRdb's copy carries only in-frame clones and drops some. The sample lists around 110,000 clones, around 62% occurring once. The sample consisted of PBMCs. The source is a woman in her forties in good health and CMV-seropositive.

V is TRBV10-3 and J is TRBJ2-3; 14 nucleotides match TRBD2. From germline, CDR1 is ENHRY and CDR2 SYGVKD. The CDR3 is 16 amino acids. J was trimmed by 1 base and V by 10 bases; bases with no gene match: 7. This chain's CDR3 is CATGLAGVDGTDTQYF. For the CDR3, the DNA is TGTGCCACGGGACTAGCGGGAGTAGATGGCACAGATACGCAGTATTTT.

CDR3 coding DNA: TGTGCCATCCAGCGGGACCGCTTTACTGAAGCTTTCTTT. This sequence encodes CAIQRDRFTEAFF. V is TRBV10-3 and J is TRBJ1-1; the D gene is possibly TRBD1 (5 bases). V was clipped by 8 bases and J by 5 bases, with 15 bases between them. Germline loops: CDR1 ENHRY, CDR2 SYGVKD. The CDR3 covers 13 residues.

This rearrangement joins TRBV2 to TRBJ2-2, with 9 bases identical to TRBD2. This CDR3 is built from 15 residues. Germline-derived CDR1 and CDR2 are SNHLY and FYNNEI. V lost 4 bases to trimming and J lost 5 bases; unmatched junction nucleotides: 5. CDR3 sequence: CASSVTSGFTGELFF. The CDR3 nucleotides read TGTGCCAGCAGTGTGACTAGCGGATTTACCGGGGAGCTGTTTTTT.

There are a few counts of this clone. This chain joins TRBV7-2 and TRBJ1-2; TRBD1 agrees at 7 bases. Germline assignment: CDR1 SGHTA and CDR2 FQGNSA. The CDR3 consists of 15 residues. The V gene end was trimmed by 6 bases and the J gene end by 0 bases; junction bases not matched to a gene: 7. The CDR3 sequence: CASRSARGTNYGYTF. The CDR3 region has the DNA TGTGCCAGCAGATCAGCCAGGGGGACTAACTATGGCTACACCTTC.

Only one count was recorded for this clone. This rearrangement joins TRBV19 to TRBJ2-3; D remains unclear. V was trimmed by 5 bases and J by 1 base, leaving 4 bases between them. The CDR3 contains 12 residues. From germline, CDR1 is LNHDA and CDR2 SQIVND (reference sequence). CDR3 residues: CASSPGTDTQYF. The CDR3 DNA reads as TGTGCCAGTAGTCCTGGCACAGATACGCAGTATTTT. Supplemented by reference TRBV19 and TRBJ2-3, the full variable domain reads DGGITQSPKYLFRKEGQNVTLSCEQNLNHDAMYWYRQDPGQGLRLIYYSQIVNDFQKGDIAEGYSVSREKKESFPLTVTSAQKNPTAFYLCASSPGTDTQYFGPGTRLTVL.

The chain combines TRBV7-3 with TRBJ2-3, with TRBD2 as a possible D gene (7 bases). Per germline, CDR1 SGHTA and CDR2 FQGTGA. V was shortened by 0 bases and J by 2 bases, with 18 bases between the two germline ends. This CDR3 is 18 amino acids long. CDR3 sequence: CASSLTYGGGGLTDTQYF. The DNA for the CDR3 is TGTGCCAGCAGCTTAACGTACGGCGGGGGCGGACTCACAGATACGCAGTATTTT.

This chain uses TRBV18 with TRBJ2-3; a possible D gene is TRBD1 (5 bases). This CDR3 is built from 16 residues. Germline CDR1 reads KGHSH; CDR2 reads LQKENI. V gave up 2 bases and J gave up 0 bases, with 12 bases separating them. This CDR3 is CASSPWSGASTDTQYF. CDR3 coding DNA: TGTGCCAGCTCACCATGGAGTGGGGCTAGCACAGATACGCAGTATTTT. Supplemented by reference TRBV18 and TRBJ2-3, the full variable domain reads NAGVMQNPRHLVRRRGQEARLRCSPMKGHSHVYWYRQLPEEGLKFMVYLQKENIIDESGMPKERFSAEFPKEGPSILRIQQVVRGDSAAYFCASSPWSGASTDTQYFGPGTRLTVL.

The CDR3 DNA follows: TGTGCCAGTAGTTCGTACGAAGGGGGAATACAAGAGACCCAGTACTTC. It specifies CASSSYEGGIQETQYF. This chain uses TRBV19 with TRBJ2-5; a possible D gene is TRBD1 (6 bases). V was clipped by 5 bases and J by 2 bases, with 18 bases between them. The CDR3 consists of 16 residues. Germline values: CDR1 LNHDA, CDR2 SQIVND (reference sequence).

The rearrangement uses TRBV11-2 and TRBJ1-4; TRBD1 is a possible D gene (5 bases). Per germline, CDR1 SGHAT and CDR2 FQNNGV. V dropped 3 bases and J dropped 5 bases, with 16 bases sitting between them. The CDR3 loop spans 16 amino acids. CDR3 DNA sequence: TGTGCCAGCAGCTTTGGGTCGGGACTGATGAATGAAAAACTGTTTTTT. This sequence encodes CASSFGSGLMNEKLFF.

V and J are TRBV28 and TRBJ2-1, with 10 bases identical to TRBD2. This CDR3 comprises 16 residues. Germline V gives CDR1 MDHEN, CDR2 SYDVKM. The junction had 9 bases not matched to a gene; V was cut back by 3 bases and J by 7 bases. CDR3 sequence: CASSLEGLAPRNEQFF. The DNA of the CDR3 is TGTGCCAGCAGTTTGGAGGGACTAGCGCCTCGTAATGAGCAGTTCTTC.

The chain uses TRBV2 and TRBJ1-1; D might be TRBD1 (6 bases). The germline V and J ends were trimmed by 3 bases and 5 bases, with 19 bases remaining between them. The CDR3 spans 16 residues. Germline V gene lookup returns CDR1 SNHLY and CDR2 FYNNEI. CDR3 coding DNA: TGTGCCAGCAGTGACGGGACGGCAAGGGGGAGAACTGAAGCTTTCTTT. Its protein is CASSDGTARGRTEAFF.

This clone has only a few counts. J is TRBJ2-7 and V is TRBV4-3, with TRBD2 matching over 14 bases. Unmatched junction bases numbered 11, after V lost 4 bases and J lost 3 bases. The CDR3 extends over 18 amino acids. Germline CDR1 is LGHNA and CDR2 is YSLEER. CDR3: CASSRVAPGLAGDYEQYF. CDR3 nucleotides: TGCGCCAGCAGCCGGGTGGCCCCGGGACTAGCGGGAGACTACGAGCAGTACTTC.

This chain joins TRBV28 and TRBJ2-7; 10 bases match TRBD1. CDR3 length: 16 amino acids. In germline, CDR1 is MDHEN, CDR2 SYDVKM. J lost 0 bases, V lost 8 bases, and 10 bases had no gene match. The CDR3 region is CASSSSRTGGSYEQYF. CDR3 DNA: TGTGCCAGCTCATCGAGTCGGACAGGGGGCTCCTACGAGCAGTACTTC.

This clone was seen only a few times. The chain has TRBV5-6 and TRBJ2-7; 8 nucleotides align to TRBD2. The CDR3 is 14 amino acids. Unmatched junction bases numbered 6, after V lost 4 bases and J lost 3 bases. In germline, CDR1 is SGHDT, CDR2 YYEEEE. CDR3 nucleotides: TGTGCCAGCAGCACGCACGGGGGGGGCTACGAGCAGTACTTC. It specifies CASSTHGGGYEQYF.